A selection of T cell receptor beta chains follows, all from one sample in a study of blood T cells in healthy people across ages. TCRdb called the 5' RACE reads again in MiXCR, with one record for every CDR3 protein. The sample lists about a million distinct CDR3 sequences; approximately 50% were seen once. Specimen: blood. These receptors came from an older woman in good health. Each CDR3 is given with its conserved first and last residue. A D gene is named only where the DNA matches it firmly. Not every row has a clone size; where given, it reads once, few, many or a size class.

V	D	J	size	DNA	CDR3
TRBV7-2	TRBD1	TRBJ2-3	NA	TGTGCCAGCAGCAGCCTGGACAGGGGCACAGATACGCAGTATTTT	CASSSLDRGTDTQYF
TRBV30	TRBD1	TRBJ2-5	NA	TGTGCCTGGAGTGCGGGACAGGGGTACCAAGAGACCCAGTACTTC	CAWSAGQGYQETQYF
TRBV10-3	TRBD1	TRBJ2-7	NA	TGTGCCATCAGAAACCGGGACAGGACAAGGTCAACCTACGAGCAGTACTTC	CAIRNRDRTRSTYEQYF
TRBV4-2	TRBD2	TRBJ2-5	few	TGTGCCAGCAGCCAAGTCGGGCGGGAGCGGGAAGAGACCCAGTACTTC	CASSQVGREREETQYF
TRBV5-1	NA	TRBJ2-7	many	TGCGCCAGCAGCTTGGGAACCGGGGAGAACTACGAGCAGTACTTC	CASSLGTGENYEQYF
TRBV5-1	NA	TRBJ2-7	NA	TGCGCCAGCAGCCCTGGGGAGTTGGCCTACGAGCAGTACTTC	CASSPGELAYEQYF
TRBV12-3/TRBV12-4	NA	TRBJ2-1	few	TGTGCCAGCAGTTTCTCGGACAGCCGGGAGCAGTTCTTC	CASSFSDSREQFF
TRBV18	NA	TRBJ2-2	NA	TGTGCCAGCTCGCCAAGTAGGCCCGGGGAGCTGTTTTTT	CASSPSRPGELFF
TRBV20-1	TRBD1	TRBJ1-1	NA	TGCAGTGCTAGACTTACAGGGGCCCCTAAGGGCACTGAAGCTTTCTTT	CSARLTGAPKGTEAFF
TRBV11-2	NA	TRBJ2-5	few	TGTGCCAGCAGCCCCCCATCCCGTTTGACCCAGTACTTC	CASSPPSRLTQYF
TRBV29-1	TRBD1	TRBJ2-5	NA	TGCAGCGTCCAGGGGGCCAATGAGCAGTACTTC	CSVQGANEQYF
TRBV12-3/TRBV12-4	NA	TRBJ2-4	NA	TGTGCCAGCAGTTTGGTTGAAAACATTCAGTACTTC	CASSLVENIQYF
TRBV24-1	NA	TRBJ2-5	once	TGTGCCACCAGTGATTCCGGTACTCGGTACTTC	CATSDSGTRYF
TRBV7-8	NA	TRBJ2-1	NA	TGTGCCAGCAGTTCACTAGCTGAGCAGTTCTTC	CASSSLAEQFF
TRBV6-1	NA	TRBJ2-5	NA	TGTGCCAGCAGTGAAGGAGCCGGAGGGACCTTTTATGGGACCCAGTACTTC	CASSEGAGGTFYGTQYF
TRBV6-5	NA	TRBJ1-6	NA	TGTGCCAGCACGCGGGCACCATATAATTCACCCCTCCACTTT	CASTRAPYNSPLHF
TRBV28	NA	TRBJ2-3	NA	TGTGCCAGCAGCCCTCGGGGACAACCCACAGATACGCAGTATTTT	CASSPRGQPTDTQYF
TRBV29-1	TRBD2	TRBJ2-1	few	TGCAGCGTTAGGACTAGCGGGGCCTACAATGAGCAGTTCTTC	CSVRTSGAYNEQFF
TRBV7-9	NA	TRBJ1-1	NA	TGTGCCAGCAGCCTCCGGGACATAGAAACCTTGAAAGCTTTCTTT	CASSLRDIETLKAFF
TRBV11-2	NA	TRBJ2-5	NA	TGTGCCAGCAGCCCCCGCAGCGGCTCTTCACAAGAGACCCAGTACTTC	CASSPRSGSSQETQYF
TRBV4-3	NA	TRBJ2-3	few	TGCGCCAGCAGCCCGTTCGAGAAGTATACGCAGTATTTT	CASSPFEKYTQYF
TRBV6-1	TRBD1	TRBJ1-2	few	TGTGCCAACCGCCGACAGGGAACAGGCTTCTATGGCTACACCTTC	CANRRQGTGFYGYTF
TRBV12-3/TRBV12-4	NA	TRBJ2-3	NA	TGTGCCAGCGTCGTTGATAGTGGTAGCGCAGATACGCAGTATTTT	CASVVDSGSADTQYF
TRBV7-7	NA	TRBJ2-2	NA	TGTGCCAGCAGCTTAGGTTGGGACCCCTCGAACACCGGGGAGCTGTTTTTT	CASSLGWDPSNTGELFF
TRBV7-2	NA	TRBJ2-5	few	TGTGCCAGCAGCTTACGGGGTGTGGGGCAAGAGACCCAGTACTTC	CASSLRGVGQETQYF
TRBV3-1	NA	TRBJ2-3	NA	TGTGCCAGCAGCCGAATCGGACTTACTGGAGATACGCAGTATTTT	CASSRIGLTGDTQYF
TRBV29-1	TRBD2	TRBJ2-1	NA	TGCAGCGTTGAAGATATCAGCGGGAGGGAGGGACCGATATACAATGAGCAGTTCTTC	CSVEDISGREGPIYNEQFF
TRBV20-1	NA	TRBJ2-7	NA	TGCAGTGCTAGTCTGCCCCCGGCCGAGCAGTACTTC	CSASLPPAEQYF
TRBV28	NA	TRBJ2-7	few	TGTGCCAGCGGATGGCGCGAGCAGTACTTC	CASGWREQYF
TRBV4-1	TRBD1	TRBJ2-7	NA	TGCGCCAGCAGCCAAGCAGGGACAGGCCCTCCCTACGAGCAGTACTTC	CASSQAGTGPPYEQYF
TRBV6-5	TRBD2	TRBJ2-7	NA	TGTGCCAGCAGTTACACGATCGGCGGGAGTTACGAGCAGTACTTC	CASSYTIGGSYEQYF
TRBV5-1	NA	TRBJ2-4	few	TGCGCCAGCAGCTTTGACAGCGGGGCCAAAAACATTCAGTACTTC	CASSFDSGAKNIQYF
TRBV5-1	NA	TRBJ2-7	NA	TGCGCCAGCAGCTTGGCTATTCAGGGAGCCGAGCAGTACTTC	CASSLAIQGAEQYF
TRBV6-5	NA	TRBJ2-3	NA	TGTGCCAGCAGTTACCTGGGGATAGACACGGATACGCAGTATTTT	CASSYLGIDTDTQYF
TRBV20-1	TRBD2	TRBJ2-3	NA	TGCAGTGCTGTGACTAGCGGGGGCACAGATACGCAGTATTTT	CSAVTSGGTDTQYF
TRBV6-2/TRBV6-3	NA	TRBJ1-5	NA	TGTGCCAGCAGACAGGGTTCTCAGCCCCAGCATTTT	CASRQGSQPQHF
TRBV3-1	TRBD2	TRBJ2-7	NA	TGTGCCAGCAGCCAAGGGACTAGCTACTCCTACGAGCAGTACTTC	CASSQGTSYSYEQYF
TRBV7-3	NA	TRBJ2-1	NA	TGTGCCAGCAGTATTGACCAGAGCTCCTACAATGAGCAGTTCTTC	CASSIDQSSYNEQFF
TRBV29-1	TRBD1	TRBJ1-1	NA	TGCAGCGTTACGGGGACAGCCATTGAAGCTTTCTTT	CSVTGTAIEAFF
TRBV27	NA	TRBJ1-4	NA	TGTGCCAGCAGTTCTCAGGGGACGACTAATGAAAAACTGTTTTTT	CASSSQGTTNEKLFF
TRBV5-1	TRBD2	TRBJ2-1	few	TGCGCCAGCAGCTTGGCGCCTAGCGGGAGTATCCACGACAATGAGCAGTTCTTC	CASSLAPSGSIHDNEQFF
TRBV9	NA	TRBJ2-7	NA	TGTGCCAGCAGCACCTGGACAGATCCTCGCGAGCAGTACTTC	CASSTWTDPREQYF